This TCR beta chain was identified during a study of control samples from healthy donors and cancer patients. Assay used: immunoSEQ multiplex PCR; TCRdb lists only in-frame clones, some missing. The sample has about 85,000 clones, around nine tenths seen once. V gave up 5 bases and J gave up 8 bases, with 14 bases separating them. The CDR3 has 13 amino acids. Germline CDR1 SGHNT, CDR2 YYREEE (reference sequence). This receptor was taken from a woman in her sixties in good health. The sequenced material came from blood. J is TRBJ2-1 and V is TRBV5-4; D is undetermined. DNA for the CDR3: TGTGCCAGCAGTTCAACATCCAGCGATGAGCAGTTCTTC. This encodes CASSSTSSDEQFF.